Shown below are 7 T cell receptor beta chains from a single sample sequenced in a study of blood T cell repertoires in COVID-19. Sequenced by immunoSEQ multiplex PCR; TCRdb stores in-frame clones only, minus some. The data contain 150,000 to 200,000 clones, roughly 80% of them seen just once; the ten biggest clones take up roughly 20%. Material: peripheral blood. These receptors were taken from a woman older than 75 with acute or convalescent COVID-19.

The chain employs TRBV19 and TRBJ2-2; D possibly corresponds to TRBD1 (5 bases). Trimming took 8 bases from V and 4 from J, leaving 11 bases between them. The CDR3 sequence is 13 residues long. CDR1 is LNHDA and CDR2 is SQIVND in the germline V gene (reference sequence). CDR3: CASSQGPTGELFF. CDR3 coding DNA: TGTGCCAGTTCCCAGGGTCCCACCGGGGAGCTGTTTTTT.

The rearrangement uses TRBV29-1 and TRBJ1-2, with a possible D match to TRBD1 (5 bases). The length of the CDR3 is 14 residues. Germline-derived CDR1 and CDR2 are SQVTM and ANQGSEA. V lost 3 bases to trimming and J lost 2 bases, with 13 bases between them. Written as DNA, the CDR3 is TGCAGCGTTGAGTTTCTGGGGGGGAACTATGGCTACACCTTC. It is translated as CSVEFLGGNYGYTF.

The chain uses TRBV5-5 and TRBJ1-2; 7 bases line up with TRBD1. J lost 4 bases, V lost 0 bases, and 6 bases had no gene match. The germline gives CDR1 SGHKS, CDR2 YYEKEE (reference sequence). This CDR3 has 15 residues. CDR3 in DNA: TGTGCCAGCAGCTTGGGCAGGGGGGAGAGCTATGGCTACACCTTC. This gives the protein CASSLGRGESYGYTF.

V usage is TRBV9 and J usage is TRBJ2-3; TRBD2 agrees at 7 bases. This CDR3 contains 18 residues. Germline loops: CDR1 SGDLS, CDR2 YYNGEE. With 0 bases clipped from V and 0 bases from J, the junction kept 10 bases outside the gene matches. This chain's CDR3 is CASSVEAGRATSTDTQYF. For the CDR3, the DNA is TGTGCCAGCAGCGTAGAGGCGGGGAGGGCGACTAGCACAGATACGCAGTATTTT.

The V and J genes are TRBV6-4 and TRBJ2-7; D possibly corresponds to TRBD2 (6 bases). The germline V and J ends were trimmed by 2 bases and 6 bases, with 14 bases remaining between them. Germline-derived CDR1 and CDR2 are MRHNA and SNTAGT. The CDR3 is 14 amino acids. CDR3 bases: TGTGCCAGCAGTGACCAGGCCCTCGGGGGCGAGCAGTACTTC. It encodes CASSDQALGGEQYF.

In this sample, this clone turned up a few times. The chain has TRBV29-1 and TRBJ1-5; D is uncertain. With 4 bases removed from V and 0 bases from J, the gap between germline ends came to 10 bases. This CDR3 has 14 amino acids. Looked up from germline, CDR1 is SQVTM and CDR2 is ANQGSEA. CDR3: CSVGSSSSNQPQHF. Here the CDR3 DNA reads TGCAGCGTTGGGTCCTCGAGTAGCAATCAGCCCCAGCATTTT. Using reference TRBV29-1 and TRBJ1-5 for the parts outside the CDR3, the full variable domain is SAVISQKPSRDICQRGTSLTIQCQVDSQVTMMFWYRQQPGQSLTLIATANQGSEATYESGFVIDKFPISRPNLTFSTLTVSNMSPEDSSIYLCSVGSSSSNQPQHFGDGTRLSIL.

The CDR3: CASGPRTGGFYGYTF. The CDR3, as DNA: TGTGCCAGCGGACCCAGGACAGGGGGATTCTATGGCTACACCTTC. This chain connects TRBV6-5 to TRBJ1-2; 10 bases agree with TRBD1. The germline CDR1 and CDR2 sequences are MNHEY and SVGAGI. This CDR3 is 15 amino acids long. The trim removed 8 bases at V and 4 bases at J, leaving 10 bases unmatched.